This T cell receptor (beta chain) was captured by sequencing in a study of cytomegalovirus exposure and HLA in healthy donors. TCRdb's copy holds only in-frame clones and misses some; the assay was immunoSEQ multiplex PCR. The sample consists of about 160,000 clones, 85% to 90% of them appearing once. CDR3 length equals 17 residues. Germline CDR1 SGHTS, CDR2 YDEGEE. Trimming left V 4 bases short and J 2 bases short, with 19 bases between. The sequenced material came from PBMCs. The chain couples TRBV5-8 to TRBJ1-5; possible D gene TRBD1, 6 bases. The receptor was isolated from a man younger than 35 in good health and CMV-seronegative. CDR3 sequence (DNA): TGTGCCAGCAGCGGTACCGGGACATATACCGGCAATCAGCCCCAGCATTTT. It yields the protein CASSGTGTYTGNQPQHF. Based on the CDR3 plus reference TRBV5-8 and TRBJ1-5, the full variable domain is EAGVTQSPTHLIKTRGQQATLRCSPISGHTSVYWYQQALGLGLQFLLWYDEGEERNRGNFPPRFSGRQFPNYSSELNVNALELEDSALYLCASSGTGTYTGNQPQHFGDGTRLSIL.